The T cell receptor (beta chain) under discussion was sequenced for a study of T cells in Graves' hyperthyroidism and ophthalmopathy. The CDR3 consists of 15 residues. Germline V gene data show CDR1 as DFQATT and CDR2 as SNEGSKA (reference sequence). V gave up 5 bases and J gave up 2 bases, with 13 bases separating them. Regarding the study as a whole: Ophthalmopathy could be told apart from stable hyperthyroidism with a 13 V-J model.

PBMCs were obtained from 9.5 to 10 ml fresh peripheral blood. With regard to this clonotype: Its antigen remains unknown.

The CDR3 regions of TCR beta were amplified from RNA transcripts. With the HTBI primer set, the TCR CDR3 went through a first round of RT-PCR. TCRdb re-called the multiplex PCR reads through MiXCR, storing one row per CDR3 protein. The sample has approximately 610,000 distinct CDR3 sequences; about 14% are singletons. The specimen sequenced was blood. V gene TRBV20-1 combines with J gene TRBJ1-6; tentatively, D is TRBD1 (6 bases). The TCR comes from a middle-aged woman with Graves' ophthalmopathy. CDR3 amino acids: CSAWEGGTYNSPLHF. In DNA form, the CDR3 reads TGCAGTGCTTGGGAAGGGGGAACCTATAATTCACCCCTCCACTTT.